These 27 T cell receptor beta chains were all obtained from the same sample, sequenced in a study of blood T cell repertoires in COVID-19. The method was immunoSEQ multiplex PCR; TCRdb's version includes in-frame clones alone and lacks a portion of them. This sample carries about 23,000 clones, under 95% of them seen once, and the ten largest clones take 4%. Material for sequencing was peripheral blood. The receptors derive from a woman aged 45-65 years with active COVID-19.

The chain combines TRBV28 with TRBJ2-7; 7 positions match TRBD1. Germline-derived CDR1 and CDR2 are MDHEN and SYDVKM. The junction had 17 bases not matched to a gene; V was cut back by 6 bases and J by 6 bases. CDR3 size: 16 residues. CDR3 coding DNA: TGTGCCAGCAGACCACAGACAGGGTCCGGGCCCGGCGAGCAGTACTTC. Translated, it gives CASRPQTGSGPGEQYF. The variable domain in full, with the rest retrieved from reference TRBV28 and TRBJ2-7, is DVKVTQSSRYLVKRTGEKVFLECVQDMDHENMFWYRQDPGLGLRLIYFSYDVKMKEKGDIPEGYSVSREKKERFSLILESASTNQTSMYLCASRPQTGSGPGEQYFGPGTRLTVT.

This rearrangement joins TRBV20-1 to TRBJ1-6, with D unresolved. Trimming took 2 bases from V and 11 from J, leaving 4 bases between them. This CDR3 region has 10 residues. The germline CDR1 and CDR2 sequences are DFQATT and SNEGSKA (reference sequence). Here the CDR3 reads CSARYPPLHF. The CDR3 DNA sequence: TGCAGTGCTAGATATCCACCCCTCCACTTT.

The V call is TRBV19, the J call TRBJ1-2, with D possibly TRBD1 on 6 matching bases. CDR3 size: 12 residues. In germline, CDR1 is LNHDA, CDR2 SQIVND (reference sequence). With 9 bases removed from V and 2 bases from J, the gap between germline ends came to 10 bases. CDR3 DNA: TGTGCCAGCTCTGGACAGAACTATGGCTACACCTTC. It encodes CASSGQNYGYTF.

The genes are TRBV6-5 and TRBJ2-7, with 9 bases aligning to TRBD1. This CDR3 spans 14 amino acids. Germline V gene sequence: CDR1 MNHEY, CDR2 SVGAGI. Trimming cost V 8 bases and J 8 bases; bases outside gene matches: 13. CDR3 DNA sequence: TGTGCCAGCCATCCAGGGGACAGGGTTCACAAGCAGTACTTC. Amino acids: CASHPGDRVHKQYF.

The J gene is TRBJ2-7, the V gene TRBV10-3; the D is unclear. CDR1 is ENHRY and CDR2 is SYGVKD in the germline V gene. V was cut by 0 bases and J by 2 bases, with 14 bases left in between. The CDR3 contains 16 residues. CDR3 loop: CAISESINSYPYEQYF. CDR3 nucleotide sequence: TGTGCCATCAGTGAGTCAATAAACTCCTACCCCTACGAGCAGTACTTC.

The rearrangement joins TRBV3-1 (or the pseudogene TRBV3-2) to TRBJ1-1, with a possible D match to TRBD1 (6 bases). With 7 bases removed from V and 6 bases from J, the gap between germline ends came to 12 bases. The CDR3 consists of 12 residues. Germline V gives CDR1 LGHDT, CDR2 YNNKEL (reference sequence). The CDR3 DNA sequence: TGTGCCAGCAATACAGGGAGGGCTGAAGCTTTCTTT. Translation: CASNTGRAEAFF.

CDR3 DNA sequence: TGCGCCAGCAGCCAACAACAGGGGGCGGGGCGCACCGGGGAGCTGTTTTTT. This codes for CASSQQQGAGRTGELFF. The chain has TRBV4-1 and TRBJ2-2, with 9 bases identical to TRBD1. The germline gives CDR1 MGHRA, CDR2 YSYEKL. Trimming cost V 2 bases and J 4 bases; bases outside gene matches: 8. This CDR3 region has 17 residues.

The genes are TRBV19 and TRBJ1-4; D is uncertain. CDR3 size: 14 residues. V shed 8 bases and J shed 4 bases, with 14 bases lying between them. Germline assignment: CDR1 LNHDA and CDR2 SQIVND (reference sequence). Here the CDR3 reads CASEGARHNEKLFF. The DNA for the CDR3 is TGTGCCAGTGAGGGCGCGCGCCATAATGAAAAACTGTTTTTT.

V gene TRBV19 combines with J gene TRBJ2-5; 10 nucleotides align to TRBD2. The CDR3 extends over 16 amino acids. Germline V gene data show CDR1 as LNHDA and CDR2 as SQIVND (reference sequence). V was pared by 3 bases and J by 4 bases, with 8 bases of the junction left unmatched. The DNA of the CDR3 is TGTGCCAGTAGTATCTACACTAGCGGGGCGGCAGAGACCCAGTACTTC. Residues: CASSIYTSGAAETQYF.

The chain is built from TRBV15 and TRBJ2-1; TRBD1 aligns across 9 bases. In germline, CDR1 is LNHNV, CDR2 YYDKDF (reference sequence). Unmatched junction bases numbered 10, after V lost 5 bases and J lost 8 bases. The CDR3 spans 15 residues. The CDR3 sequence is CATSWRDREGHEQFF. CDR3 in DNA: TGTGCCACCAGCTGGCGGGACAGGGAGGGGCATGAGCAGTTCTTC.

In nucleotides, the CDR3 is TGTGCCAGCAGCGCCGGGACTGACTATGAAAAACTGTTTTTT. This encodes CASSAGTDYEKLFF. V usage is TRBV5-6 and J usage is TRBJ1-4; D possibly corresponds to TRBD1 (5 bases). Per the germline V gene, CDR1 is SGHDT and CDR2 is YYEEEE. Trimming removed 4 bases at V and 6 bases at J, with 13 bases between. The CDR3 has 14 amino acids.

V and J are TRBV5-6 and TRBJ1-4; 11 bases are shared with TRBD1. The V gene's germline CDR1 is SGHDT and CDR2 YYEEEE. With 2 bases clipped from V and 4 bases from J, the junction kept 7 bases outside the gene matches. The CDR3 totals 17 residues. The CDR3 nucleotides are TGTGCCAGCAGCTTTATGGGACAGGGGGGACGTAATGAAAAACTGTTTTTT. Its protein product is CASSFMGQGGRNEKLFF.

The V and J genes are TRBV6-1 and TRBJ1-1, with 9 nucleotides matching TRBD1. This CDR3 is built from 16 residues. Per the germline V gene, CDR1 is MNHNS and CDR2 is SASEGT. Unmatched junction bases numbered 7, after V lost 4 bases and J lost 1 base. The CDR3, as DNA: TGTGCCAGCAGTGTCTTGGGACAGGGTCCGAACACTGAAGCTTTCTTT. Translation gives CASSVLGQGPNTEAFF.

This clone showed up just a few times. The V call is TRBV28, the J call TRBJ1-3; perhaps TRBD1 as D (5 bases). Germline lookup yields CDR1 MDHEN and CDR2 SYDVKM. V lost 1 base to trimming and J lost 2 bases, with 18 bases between them. The CDR3 runs 18 residues. In nucleotides, the CDR3 is TGTGCCAGCAGTTTATCCATCGGGGGGGTGGCTGCTGGAAACACCATATATTTT. Its translation is CASSLSIGGVAAGNTIYF.

The rearrangement links TRBV9 to TRBJ2-2; 7 bases align to TRBD2. This CDR3 spans 16 amino acids. Trimming took 3 bases from V and 4 from J; bases not matched to a gene: 9. Germline loops: CDR1 SGDLS, CDR2 YYNGEE. The DNA for the CDR3 is TGTGCCAGCAGCGGTTTGGGGACTACCCCCACCGGGGAGCTGTTTTTT. This codes for CASSGLGTTPTGELFF.

CDR3 residues: CASGGGLGNTIYF. As DNA, the CDR3 is TGTGCCAGCGGCGGCGGGTTAGGAAACACCATATATTTT. The V and J genes are TRBV2 and TRBJ1-3; D is uncertain. CDR3 length equals 13 residues. The germline V and J ends were trimmed by 8 bases and 4 bases, with 12 bases remaining between them. CDR1 SNHLY and CDR2 FYNNEI come from the germline V gene.

The rearrangement uses TRBV18 and TRBJ1-3; 7 nucleotides agree with TRBD1. Trimming cost V 6 bases and J 4 bases; bases outside gene matches: 9. The CDR3 runs to 15 residues. Germline V gives CDR1 KGHSH, CDR2 LQKENI. In DNA form, the CDR3 reads TGTGCCAGCTCCGTGGGACAGAATCGGGGAAACACCATATATTTT. Encoded protein: CASSVGQNRGNTIYF.

CDR3: CASREQGAGEKLFF. DNA for the CDR3: TGTGCCAGCAGAGAACAGGGGGCAGGTGAAAAACTGTTTTTT. J is TRBJ1-4 and V is TRBV2; the match to TRBD1 covers 9 bases. The V segment lost 6 bases and the J segment 7 bases; nucleotides outside the gene matches: 6. Germline V lookup: CDR1 SNHLY, CDR2 FYNNEI. This CDR3 spans 14 amino acids.

The chain uses TRBV5-4 and TRBJ2-2, with a possible D match to TRBD2 (5 bases). The CDR3 consists of 13 residues. Per the germline V gene, CDR1 is SGHNT and CDR2 is YYREEE (reference sequence). The germline V and J ends were trimmed by 0 bases and 7 bases, with 7 bases remaining between them. The CDR3 loop reads CASSLGGFGELFF. The CDR3, as DNA: TGTGCCAGCAGCTTGGGAGGGTTCGGGGAGCTGTTTTTT. Full variable domain (remainder filled in from reference TRBV5-4 and TRBJ2-2): ETGVTQSPTHLIKTRGQQVTLRCSSQSGHNTVSWYQQALGQGPQFIFQYYREEENGRGNFPPRFSGLQFPNYSSELNVNALELDDSALYLCASSLGGFGELFFGEGSRLTVL.

The chain joins TRBV5-8 to TRBJ1-5, with a tentative D call TRBD1 (6 bases). This CDR3 contains 16 residues. With 6 bases removed from V and 0 bases from J, the gap between germline ends came to 16 bases. Germline CDR1 SGHTS, CDR2 YDEGEE. For the CDR3, the DNA is TGTGCCAGCAACGTCGGACAGCTTTATAGCAATCAGCCCCAGCATTTT. It encodes CASNVGQLYSNQPQHF.

The genes are TRBV12-3 or TRBV12-4 and TRBJ1-1, with TRBD1 matching over 8 bases. V gave up 11 bases and J gave up 4 bases; unmatched junction bases: 6. The length of the CDR3 is 12 residues. Written as DNA, the CDR3 is TGTGCCGGGACAGGTTTTGCCACTGAAGCTTTCTTT. It codes for CAGTGFATEAFF.

This chain joins TRBV15 and TRBJ1-4; 9 bases agree with TRBD1. CDR3 length: 16 residues. The trim removed 3 bases at V and 10 bases at J, leaving 12 bases unmatched. The germline V gene has CDR1 LNHNV and CDR2 YYDKDF (reference sequence). The CDR3 DNA sequence: TGTGCCACCAGCAGCGCGACCGGGACAGGGCGAGGAAAACTGTTTTTT. Its translation: CATSSATGTGRGKLFF. Looking up the rest from reference TRBV15 and TRBJ1-4 gives the full variable domain: DAMVIQNPRYQVTQFGKPVTLSCSQTLNHNVMYWYQQKSSQAPKLLFHYYDKDFNNEADTPDNFQSRRPNTSFCFLDIRSPGLGDTAMYLCATSSATGTGRGKLFFGSGTQLSVL.

This rearrangement joins TRBV18 to TRBJ1-2; TRBD1 aligns across 7 bases. The CDR3 covers 15 residues. Germline CDR1 KGHSH, CDR2 LQKENI. J lost 2 bases, V lost 1 base, and 4 bases had no gene match. The DNA for the CDR3 is TGTGCCAGCTCACCACAGGGGGACAGCAACTATGGCTACACCTTC. The encoded protein is CASSPQGDSNYGYTF.

The chain has TRBV7-8 and TRBJ2-5, with 8 bases matching TRBD1. V was clipped by 3 bases and J by 3 bases; unmatched bases: 6. There are 15 residues in the CDR3. Germline CDR1 SGHVS, CDR2 FQNEAQ. This CDR3 is CASSFSGTGEETQYF. The CDR3 DNA follows: TGTGCCAGCAGCTTTTCCGGGACAGGAGAAGAGACCCAGTACTTC. The entire variable domain, with the rest obtained from reference TRBV7-8 and TRBJ2-5, is as follows: GAGVSQSPRYKVAKRGQDVALRCDPISGHVSLFWYQQALGQGPEFLTYFQNEAQLDKSGLPSDRFFAERPEGSVSTLKIQRTQQEDSAVYLCASSFSGTGEETQYFGPGTRLLVL.

V gene TRBV13 combines with J gene TRBJ2-6; 8 bases align to TRBD1. V shed 5 bases and J 4 bases; nucleotides not matched to a gene: 4. This CDR3 is built from 15 residues. Germline V gene sequence: CDR1 PRHDT, CDR2 FYEKMQ (reference sequence). CDR3: CASSQGAAGANVLTF. The CDR3 DNA reads TGTGCCAGCAGCCAGGGGGCTGCGGGGGCCAACGTCCTGACTTTC.

This sequence joins TRBV15 and TRBJ2-1, with a weak D call TRBD1 (5 bases). The V and J ends lost 5 bases and 7 bases respectively, with 24 bases between them. Germline V CDR1 and CDR2: LNHNV, YYDKDF (reference sequence). The CDR3 runs to 17 residues. The CDR3 DNA reads TGTGCCACCAGCGGACCTGATCCAAGGCAAAAGGGGAATGAGCAGTTCTTC. It encodes CATSGPDPRQKGNEQFF.

The chain uses TRBV28 and TRBJ1-1; D possibly corresponds to TRBD1 (6 bases). This CDR3 region has 18 residues. Germline CDR1 MDHEN, CDR2 SYDVKM. Trimming pared 7 bases from V and 0 bases from J, leaving 24 bases between. The CDR3 DNA follows: TGTGCCAGCATGACCCCGGCGGGGGCGAGGGGTATGAACACTGAAGCTTTCTTT. Protein: CASMTPAGARGMNTEAFF.